This TCR beta chain was recovered during a study of T cell changes during pregnancy in multiple sclerosis. Sequencing used immunoSEQ multiplex PCR; TCRdb keeps in-frame clones, though not all of them. The data contain about 40,000 clones, around 90% of them seen just once; the ten biggest clones take up around 0.45%. V lost 0 bases and J 9 bases, leaving 15 bases between the germline ends. This CDR3 is built from 15 residues. From germline, CDR1 is KGHSH and CDR2 LQKENI. The clonotype was recovered from a female donor with multiple sclerosis, enrolled in a pregnancy study. Source: CD4+ T cells from peripheral blood mononuclear cells, taken in the third trimester of pregnancy. The chain links TRBV18 to TRBJ2-1; tentatively, D is TRBD1 (5 bases). The CDR3 DNA follows: TGTGCCAGCTCACCACCGCTAGGGGTGGGCGGTGAGCAGTTCTTC. Protein: CASSPPLGVGGEQFF.